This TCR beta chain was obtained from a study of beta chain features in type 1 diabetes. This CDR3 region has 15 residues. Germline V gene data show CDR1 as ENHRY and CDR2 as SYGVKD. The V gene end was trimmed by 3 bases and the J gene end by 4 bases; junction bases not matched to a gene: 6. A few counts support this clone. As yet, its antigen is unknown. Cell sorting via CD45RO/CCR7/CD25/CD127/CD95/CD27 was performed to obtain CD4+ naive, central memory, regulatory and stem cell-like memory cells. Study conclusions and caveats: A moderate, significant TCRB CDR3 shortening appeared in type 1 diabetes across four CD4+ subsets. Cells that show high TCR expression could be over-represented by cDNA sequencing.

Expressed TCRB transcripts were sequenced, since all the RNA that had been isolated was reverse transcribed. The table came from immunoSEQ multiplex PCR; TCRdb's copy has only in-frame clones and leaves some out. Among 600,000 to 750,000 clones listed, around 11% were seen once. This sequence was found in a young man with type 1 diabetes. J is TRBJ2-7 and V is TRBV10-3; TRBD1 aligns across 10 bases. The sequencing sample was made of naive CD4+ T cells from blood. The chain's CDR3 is CAISDQTGGAYEQYF. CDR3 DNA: TGTGCCATCAGTGACCAGACAGGGGGCGCGTACGAGCAGTACTTC.